Each of the 16 T cell receptor beta chains below was sequenced from the same sample in a study of T cell changes during pregnancy in multiple sclerosis. This table comes from immunoSEQ multiplex PCR, and its TCRdb copy is limited to in-frame clones, with some not included. The sample shows roughly 74,000 clones, approximately 91% of them seen only once. Sequencing used peripheral blood, obtained before pregnancy. The origin of the receptors is a female donor with multiple sclerosis, enrolled in a pregnancy study.

The chain joins TRBV19 to TRBJ2-7; D not certain. The CDR3 covers 17 residues. V was cut by 3 bases and J by 0 bases, with 18 bases left in between. Germline CDR1 reads LNHDA; CDR2 reads SQIVND (reference sequence). CDR3 amino acids: CASSIFWSPSLSYEQYF. DNA for the CDR3: TGTGCCAGTAGTATTTTTTGGAGCCCGTCCCTCTCCTACGAGCAGTACTTC.

The V and J genes are TRBV6-5 and TRBJ2-3; 8 bases agree with TRBD1. V trimming: 4 bases; J trimming: 1 base; junction bases outside the gene matches: 7. The CDR3 spans 16 residues. Germline V gene data show CDR1 as MNHEY and CDR2 as SVGAGI. The CDR3 region is CASSSDRGGGTDTQYF. CDR3 nucleotide sequence: TGTGCCAGCAGTTCCGACAGGGGCGGGGGCACAGATACGCAGTATTTT.

The chain links TRBV7-8 to TRBJ1-1, with D maybe TRBD1 (5 bases). This CDR3 comprises 13 residues. V lost 6 bases, J lost 8 bases, and 16 bases lay in between. From germline, CDR1 is SGHVS and CDR2 FQNEAQ. CDR3 amino acids: CASRIQGTGEAFF. In nucleotides, the CDR3 is TGTGCCAGCAGGATCCAAGGAACAGGCGAAGCTTTCTTT. Together with reference TRBV7-8 and TRBJ1-1, the CDR3 gives the full variable domain: GAGVSQSPRYKVAKRGQDVALRCDPISGHVSLFWYQQALGQGPEFLTYFQNEAQLDKSGLPSDRFFAERPEGSVSTLKIQRTQQEDSAVYLCASRIQGTGEAFFGQGTRLTVV.

The rearrangement joins TRBV11-2 to TRBJ1-2; no firm D call. V was shortened by 1 base and J by 4 bases, with 16 bases between the two germline ends. The CDR3 is 16 residues long. Germline lookup yields CDR1 SGHAT and CDR2 FQNNGV. The CDR3 loop reads CASSLGSGRAGYGYTF. The CDR3 DNA reads TGTGCCAGCAGCTTAGGTAGTGGGAGGGCCGGCTATGGCTACACCTTC.

The CDR3 region has the DNA TGCGCCAGCAGCCATTTGAAACTAGCGGGGGGCACAGATACGCAGTATTTT. Translation gives CASSHLKLAGGTDTQYF. The V and J genes are TRBV4-1 and TRBJ2-3; 11 nucleotides agree with TRBD2. J was trimmed by 1 base and V by 3 bases; bases with no gene match: 6. This CDR3 region has 17 residues. Germline CDR1 MGHRA, CDR2 YSYEKL.

This clone was seen repeatedly, ten times or more. The rearrangement joins TRBV27 to TRBJ1-2; a weak D match, TRBD1 (5 bases). V shed 5 bases and J shed 3 bases, with 13 bases lying between them. Germline assignment: CDR1 MNHEY and CDR2 SMNVEV (reference sequence). The CDR3 runs to 14 residues. This CDR3 reads CASSRGGGYYGYTF. For the CDR3, the DNA is TGTGCCAGCAGTAGGGGAGGAGGGTACTATGGCTACACCTTC.

V is TRBV2 and J is TRBJ2-1; 15 bases map to TRBD2. This CDR3 contains 14 residues. CDR1 and CDR2 (germline): SNHLY, FYNNEI. Germline trimming cut 7 bases from V and 9 bases from J; bases unmatched to any gene: 4. The DNA for the CDR3 is TGTGCCAGCATTGGACTAGCGGGAGGGCTTGAGCAGTTCTTC. Translation gives CASIGLAGGLEQFF. Complete variable domain (other parts from reference TRBV2 and TRBJ2-1): EPEVTQTPSHQVTQMGQEVILRCVPISNHLYFYWYRQILGQKVEFLVSFYNNEISEKSEIFDDQFSVERPDGSNFTLKIRSTKLEDSAMYFCASIGLAGGLEQFFGPGTRLTVL.

The J gene is TRBJ1-6, the V gene TRBV7-9, with 8 positions matching TRBD1. V lost 1 base and J lost 8; bases outside the gene matches: 4. This CDR3 has 15 residues. CDR1 and CDR2 (germline): SEHNR, FQNEAQ (reference sequence). CDR3 amino acids: CASSLETGGYSPLHF. As DNA, the CDR3 is TGTGCCAGCAGCTTAGAAACAGGGGGTTATTCACCCCTCCACTTT.

The V gene is TRBV11-3, the J gene TRBJ1-3, with D tentatively TRBD1 (6 bases). CDR1 and CDR2 (germline): SGHNT, YENEEA. V was pared by 0 bases and J by 0 bases, with 21 bases between. CDR3 size: 20 residues. The DNA of the CDR3 is TGTGCCAGCAGCTTAGATCAAGGGGGAAGCCACGGCAGCTCTGGAAACACCATATATTTT. Translated, it gives CASSLDQGGSHGSSGNTIYF. Drawing the rest from reference TRBV11-3 and TRBJ1-3, the complete variable domain is EAGVVQSPRYKIIEKKQPVAFWCNPISGHNTLYWYLQNLGQGPELLIRYENEEAVDDSQLPKDRFSAERLKGVDSTLKIQPAELGDSAVYLCASSLDQGGSHGSSGNTIYFGEGSWLTVV.

V is TRBV27 and J is TRBJ1-4; D might be TRBD1 (5 bases). This CDR3 has 14 residues. Germline V gene sequence: CDR1 MNHEY, CDR2 SMNVEV (reference sequence). Trimming removed 2 bases from V and 5 bases from J, with 9 bases in between. The CDR3 spells CASSLDRANEKLFF. In DNA form, the CDR3 reads TGTGCCAGCAGTTTAGACAGAGCAAATGAAAAACTGTTTTTT.

The rearrangement joins TRBV11-3 to TRBJ2-7; 7 positions agree with TRBD1. Per the germline V gene, CDR1 is SGHNT and CDR2 is YENEEA. With V trimmed by 5 bases and J by 0 bases, 4 bases remained unmatched. This CDR3 is built from 14 residues. CDR3 loop: CASSRTGSSYEQYF. CDR3 bases: TGTGCCAGCAGCCGGACAGGAAGCTCCTACGAGCAGTACTTC.

This chain uses TRBV19 with TRBJ1-3; tentative D call: TRBD1 (6 bases). Per the germline V gene, CDR1 is LNHDA and CDR2 is SQIVND (reference sequence). The CDR3 covers 15 residues. The V gene lost 9 bases and the J gene lost 2 bases, with 17 bases spanning the gap. The CDR3, as DNA: TGTGCCAGCGACTCAAGGGGGATGCCTGGAAACACCATATATTTT. It encodes CASDSRGMPGNTIYF.

The rearrangement links TRBV5-4 to TRBJ2-5; D perhaps matches TRBD1 (6 bases). V was pared by 1 base and J by 5 bases, with 15 bases between. Germline V CDR1 and CDR2: SGHNT, YYREEE (reference sequence). The CDR3 extends over 15 amino acids. CDR3 sequence (DNA): TGTGCCAGCAGCTTGAGTGGGGGCCCGGGGGAGACCCAGTACTTC. Translated, it gives CASSLSGGPGETQYF.

The chain has TRBV7-9 and TRBJ1-1, with 7 nucleotides matching TRBD1. Germline values: CDR1 SEHNR, CDR2 FQNEAQ (reference sequence). After removal of 6 bases from V and 4 bases from J, the junction contained 5 bases not matched to a gene. The CDR3 is made up of 13 amino acids. The CDR3 is CASSTGVVTEAFF. The CDR3 nucleotides read TGTGCCAGCAGTACAGGGGTGGTCACTGAAGCTTTCTTT.

The J gene is TRBJ1-5, the V gene TRBV19, with 7 positions matching TRBD1. The CDR3 covers 14 residues. In germline, CDR1 is LNHDA, CDR2 SQIVND (reference sequence). With 7 bases clipped from V and 7 bases from J, the junction kept 10 bases outside the gene matches. Written as DNA, the CDR3 is TGTGCCAGTACAACAGACAGGGTCGGGCAGCCCCAGCATTTT. Protein sequence: CASTTDRVGQPQHF.

J is TRBJ2-7 and V is TRBV7-8; D is uncertain. From germline, CDR1 is SGHVS and CDR2 FQNEAQ. Trimming stripped 5 bases from V and 0 bases from J, with 2 bases between. The CDR3 is made up of 11 amino acids. The CDR3 reads CASSLSYEQYF. Written as DNA, the CDR3 is TGTGCCAGCAGCCTCTCCTACGAGCAGTACTTC.